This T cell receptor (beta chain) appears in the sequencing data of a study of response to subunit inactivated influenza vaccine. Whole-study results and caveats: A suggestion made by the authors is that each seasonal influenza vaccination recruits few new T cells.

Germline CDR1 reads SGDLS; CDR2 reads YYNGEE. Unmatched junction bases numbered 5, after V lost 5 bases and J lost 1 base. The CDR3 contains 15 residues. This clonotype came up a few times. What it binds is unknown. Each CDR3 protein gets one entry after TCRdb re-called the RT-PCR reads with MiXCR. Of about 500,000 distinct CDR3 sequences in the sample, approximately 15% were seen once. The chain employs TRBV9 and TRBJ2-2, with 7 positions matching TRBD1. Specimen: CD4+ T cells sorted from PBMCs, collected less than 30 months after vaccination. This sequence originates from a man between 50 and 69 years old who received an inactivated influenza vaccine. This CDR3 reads CASRPGTENTGELFF. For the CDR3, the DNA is TGTGCCAGCAGGCCCGGGACAGAGAACACCGGGGAGCTGTTTTTT. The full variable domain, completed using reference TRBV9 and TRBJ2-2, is DSGVTQTPKHLITATGQRVTLRCSPRSGDLSVYWYQQSLDQGLQFLIQYYNGEERAKGNILERFSAQQFPDLHSELNLSSLELGDSALYFCASRPGTENTGELFFGEGSRLTVL.